Sequencing of this T cell receptor beta chain was carried out in a study of blood T cell repertoires in COVID-19. On the study more broadly: Samples came from the United States, Italy and Spain, spanning acute and convalescent COVID-19. The analysed material was cDNA or gDNA that came from T cells, B-cell-depleted T cells, or PBMCs.

Authors' data handling: Researchers report that nucleated cell counts were estimated from reference gene primer amplification. Only in-frame clones appear in the TCRdb table, and some are missing; sequencing was by immunoSEQ multiplex PCR. V and J calls and clone size are those listed in that table; D and trimming were worked out from the DNA. The repertoire holds roughly 80,000 clones, about 80% seen once, with about an eighth in the top ten. Germline lookup yields CDR1 LNHDA and CDR2 SQIVND (reference sequence). The junction had 4 bases not matched to a gene; V was cut back by 5 bases and J by 4 bases. This CDR3 has 14 amino acids. This clone has just a few counts.

V usage is TRBV19 and J usage is TRBJ1-5; 8 bases align to TRBD1. The TCR originated in a human donor in a cohort sampled during active COVID-19. Sequencing used peripheral blood. As DNA, the CDR3 is TGTGCCAGTAGTGTACAGGGGGAAAATCAGCCCCAGCATTTT. It specifies CASSVQGENQPQHF.